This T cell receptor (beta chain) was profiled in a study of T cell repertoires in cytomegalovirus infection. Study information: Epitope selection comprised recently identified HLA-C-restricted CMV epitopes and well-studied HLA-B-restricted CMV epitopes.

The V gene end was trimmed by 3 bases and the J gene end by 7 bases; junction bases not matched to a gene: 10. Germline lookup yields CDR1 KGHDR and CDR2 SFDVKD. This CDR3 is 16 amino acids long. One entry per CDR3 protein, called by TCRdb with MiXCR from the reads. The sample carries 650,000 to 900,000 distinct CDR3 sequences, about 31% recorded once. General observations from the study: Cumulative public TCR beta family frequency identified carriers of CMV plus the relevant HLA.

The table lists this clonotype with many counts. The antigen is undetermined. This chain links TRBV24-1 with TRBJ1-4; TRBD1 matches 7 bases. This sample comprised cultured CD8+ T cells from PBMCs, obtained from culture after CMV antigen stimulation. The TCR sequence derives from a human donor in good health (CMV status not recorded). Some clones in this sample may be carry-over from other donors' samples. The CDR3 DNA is TGTGCCACCAGTGATCGCTTTAGGGGGCGCATTGAAAAACTGTTTTTT. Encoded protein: CATSDRFRGRIEKLFF.